This T cell receptor beta chain is from a study of blood T cell repertoires in COVID-19. Using immunoSEQ multiplex PCR, the repertoire was profiled, and TCRdb retains in-frame clones only, with some absent. Here the sample spans approximately 99,000 clones, around 90% being singletons. Trimming took 4 bases from V and 2 from J; bases not matched to a gene: 4. Germline lookup yields CDR1 MGHRA and CDR2 YSYEKL. This CDR3 is built from 15 residues. The receptor's source is a human donor in a cohort sampled during active COVID-19. Sequencing used peripheral blood. This sequence joins TRBV4-1 and TRBJ2-5; TRBD1 matches 10 bases. CDR3 residues: CASSPSDRGQETQYF. CDR3 nucleotides: TGCGCCAGCAGCCCCTCGGACAGGGGGCAAGAGACCCAGTACTTC.